Listed here are 15 T cell receptor beta chains from one sample, sequenced in a study of T cells in localized non-small cell lung cancer. Profiling relied on immunoSEQ multiplex PCR, and the TCRdb table lists in-frame clones only, not all of them. The sample has about 70,000 clones, 85% to 90% seen once. The sample in question was peripheral blood, obtained before any cancer treatment. The receptors were sampled from a male donor aged 60 or over with stage III squamous cell lung carcinoma.

The chain combines TRBV10-3 with TRBJ2-3; 10 nucleotides align to TRBD2. CDR1 and CDR2 (germline): ENHRY, SYGVKD. Losses at the gene ends were 6 bases for V and 3 bases for J; bases not matched to a gene: 3. The CDR3 loop spans 14 amino acids. The CDR3 reads CAIRLAGETDTQYF. CDR3 DNA sequence: TGTGCCATCAGGCTAGCGGGGGAAACAGATACGCAGTATTTT.

V usage is TRBV28 and J usage is TRBJ2-6, with 9 positions matching TRBD1. This CDR3 spans 17 amino acids. V was pared by 5 bases and J by 2 bases, with 7 bases of the junction left unmatched. CDR1 MDHEN and CDR2 SYDVKM come from the germline V gene. The chain's CDR3 is CASSPGTGSPGANVLTF. As DNA, the CDR3 is TGTGCCAGCAGTCCCGGGACAGGGAGCCCTGGGGCCAACGTCCTGACTTTC.

This chain links TRBV5-4 with TRBJ1-4; D remains ambiguous. This CDR3 region has 16 residues. V gave up 5 bases and J gave up 0 bases, with 14 bases separating them. Germline V CDR1 and CDR2: SGHNT, YYREEE (reference sequence). The CDR3 is CASSSGPPTTNEKLFF. In DNA form, the CDR3 reads TGTGCCAGCAGTTCGGGCCCTCCCACAACTAATGAAAAACTGTTTTTT.

This rearrangement joins TRBV11-2 to TRBJ2-2, with 9 bases that match TRBD2. The V segment lost 6 bases and the J segment 9 bases; nucleotides outside the gene matches: 8. Germline loops: CDR1 SGHAT, CDR2 FQNNGV. This CDR3 contains 14 residues. The CDR3 nucleotides are TGTGCCAGCAGAGTCGCGGGGGGGCCGAGGGAGCTGTTTTTT. Protein: CASRVAGGPRELFF.

This chain uses TRBV5-1 with TRBJ1-1; 7 bases fit TRBD1. From germline, CDR1 is SGHRS and CDR2 YFSETQ. The CDR3 has 14 residues. V was pared by 4 bases and J by 2 bases, with 5 bases of the junction left unmatched. CDR3 protein: CASSRGTVNTEAFF. CDR3 nucleotide sequence: TGCGCCAGCAGCCGAGGGACAGTTAACACTGAAGCTTTCTTT. Supplemented by reference TRBV5-1 and TRBJ1-1, the full variable domain reads KAGVTQTPRYLIKTRGQQVTLSCSPISGHRSVSWYQQTPGQGLQFLFEYFSETQRNKGNFPGRFSGRQFSNSRSEMNVSTLELGDSALYLCASSRGTVNTEAFFGQGTRLTVV.

The V call is TRBV29-1, the J call TRBJ1-1, with a possible D match to TRBD1 (6 bases). The V and J ends lost 4 bases and 1 base respectively, with 10 bases between them. The CDR3 sequence is 13 residues long. Germline V gene data show CDR1 as SQVTM and CDR2 as ANQGSEA. CDR3 region: CSVANRANTEAFF. CDR3 nucleotides: TGCAGCGTTGCGAACAGGGCGAACACTGAAGCTTTCTTT.

The CDR3 spells CAWRRKGVYGANVLTF. The CDR3 bases are TGTGCCTGGAGACGAAAAGGGGTGTACGGGGCCAACGTCCTGACTTTC. The chain carries TRBV30 and TRBJ2-6; the D gene is possibly TRBD1 (5 bases). V was shortened by 3 bases and J by 4 bases, with 16 bases between the two germline ends. This CDR3 has 16 amino acids. From germline, CDR1 is GTSNPN and CDR2 SVGIG (reference sequence).

V and J are TRBV12-5 and TRBJ1-1; 9 bases are a match to TRBD1. Germline CDR1 and CDR2: LGHNT and FRNRAP. The CDR3 spans 14 residues. Unmatched junction bases numbered 7, after V lost 7 bases and J lost 4 bases. CDR3 DNA sequence: TGTGCTAGTGTTCTACAGGGGGCAGGCACTGAAGCTTTCTTT. This translates into CASVLQGAGTEAFF.

This clone has more than one count but fewer than ten. The chain links TRBV6-1 to TRBJ1-5; D gene unclear. Trimming removed 7 bases from V and 3 bases from J, with 13 bases in between. This CDR3 comprises 14 residues. Germline-derived CDR1 and CDR2 are MNHNS and SASEGT. CDR3 amino acids: CASIGDTFNQPQHF. The CDR3 DNA is TGTGCCAGCATAGGAGACACCTTCAATCAGCCCCAGCATTTT.

This sequence joins TRBV5-1 and TRBJ2-2, with D possibly being TRBD1 (5 bases). The germline gives CDR1 SGHRS, CDR2 YFSETQ. V lost 1 base to trimming and J lost 4 bases, with 11 bases between them. This CDR3 region has 15 residues. DNA for the CDR3: TGCGCCAGCAGCTTGAGCAGGGCAGGCACCGGGGAGCTGTTTTTT. Amino acid sequence: CASSLSRAGTGELFF.

The chain recombines TRBV5-1 with TRBJ2-3, with TRBD1 matching over 11 bases. The CDR3 has 15 amino acids. Looked up from germline, CDR1 is SGHRS and CDR2 is YFSETQ. V was pared by 5 bases and J by 0 bases, with 2 bases of the junction left unmatched. CDR3 amino acids: CASRGTGGSTDTQYF. For the CDR3, the DNA is TGCGCCAGCAGGGGGACAGGGGGTAGCACAGATACGCAGTATTTT.

The rearrangement uses TRBV18 and TRBJ1-4; weak D call: TRBD1 (6 bases). The CDR3 totals 15 residues. Trimming removed 0 bases from V and 10 bases from J, with 15 bases in between. CDR1 is KGHSH and CDR2 is LQKENI in the germline V gene. The CDR3 protein is CASSPPSGGLGKLFF. DNA for the CDR3: TGTGCCAGCTCACCACCATCCGGGGGGCTTGGAAAACTGTTTTTT.

The J gene is TRBJ1-2, the V gene TRBV10-2, with D perhaps TRBD1 (6 bases). The V gene's germline CDR1 is WSHSY and CDR2 SAAADI. This CDR3 comprises 14 residues. V was cut by 3 bases and J by 3 bases, with 11 bases left in between. CDR3 region: CASSDMGADYGYTF. The CDR3 DNA sequence: TGCGCCAGCAGTGATATGGGGGCTGACTATGGCTACACCTTC.

J is TRBJ1-3 and V is TRBV5-1; tentative D call: TRBD1 (6 bases). Trimming left V 4 bases short and J 2 bases short, with 13 bases between. Germline V gene sequence: CDR1 SGHRS, CDR2 YFSETQ. CDR3 length equals 15 residues. The CDR3 region has the DNA TGCGCCAGCAGCGCGGCCGGGACAACTGGAAACACCATATATTTT. Protein: CASSAAGTTGNTIYF. Supplemented by reference TRBV5-1 and TRBJ1-3, the full variable domain reads KAGVTQTPRYLIKTRGQQVTLSCSPISGHRSVSWYQQTPGQGLQFLFEYFSETQRNKGNFPGRFSGRQFSNSRSEMNVSTLELGDSALYLCASSAAGTTGNTIYFGEGSWLTVV.

Concerning this clone itself: One end of the junction fails to match germline, which may point to a read error. V gene TRBV7-7 combines with J gene TRBJ2-2; D perhaps matches TRBD1 (6 bases). Germline CDR1 is SSHAT and CDR2 is FNYEAQ (reference sequence). The CDR3 length is 16 residues. CDR3 in DNA: TGTGCTAGCAGCCTCCGGCAGGGGTCGGGCACCGGGGAGCTGTTTTTT. Encoded protein: CASSLRQGSGTGELFF.